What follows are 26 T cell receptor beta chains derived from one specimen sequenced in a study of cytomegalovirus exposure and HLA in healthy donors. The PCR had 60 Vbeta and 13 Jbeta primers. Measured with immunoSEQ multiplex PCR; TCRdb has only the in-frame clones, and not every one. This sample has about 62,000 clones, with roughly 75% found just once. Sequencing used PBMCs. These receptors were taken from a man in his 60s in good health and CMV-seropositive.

DNA of the CDR3: TGTGCCAGCAGCGCCCGGGAGCATACTAGCACAGATACGCAGTATTTT. Encoded protein: CASSAREHTSTDTQYF. This sequence joins TRBV11-2 and TRBJ2-3; possibly TRBD2 for D (6 bases). V was pared by 5 bases and J by 0 bases, with 15 bases between. Germline CDR1 is SGHAT and CDR2 is FQNNGV. CDR3 length equals 16 residues.

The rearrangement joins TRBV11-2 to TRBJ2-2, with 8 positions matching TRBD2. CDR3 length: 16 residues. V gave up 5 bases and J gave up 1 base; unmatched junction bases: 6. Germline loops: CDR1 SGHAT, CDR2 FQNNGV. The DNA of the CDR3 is TGTGCCAGCAGCCGCGGGGGGACCCAGAACACCGGGGAGCTGTTTTTT. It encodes CASSRGGTQNTGELFF.

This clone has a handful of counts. Here the CDR3 DNA reads TGTGCCAGCAGCTCCCATATGGAGGGGGACTATGACGAGCAGTACTTC. Translating it yields CASSSHMEGDYDEQYF. The chain is built from TRBV11-3 and TRBJ2-7; a weak D match, TRBD2 (7 bases). Trimming took 4 bases from V and 5 from J, leaving 21 bases between them. Germline V gene lookup returns CDR1 SGHNT and CDR2 YENEEA. This CDR3 region has 16 residues.

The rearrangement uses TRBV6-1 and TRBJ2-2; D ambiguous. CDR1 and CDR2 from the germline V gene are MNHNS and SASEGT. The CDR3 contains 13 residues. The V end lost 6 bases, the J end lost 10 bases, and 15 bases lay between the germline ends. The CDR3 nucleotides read TGTGCCAGCAGCCAGGAAATTACTCAGGAGCTGTTTTTT. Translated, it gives CASSQEITQELFF.

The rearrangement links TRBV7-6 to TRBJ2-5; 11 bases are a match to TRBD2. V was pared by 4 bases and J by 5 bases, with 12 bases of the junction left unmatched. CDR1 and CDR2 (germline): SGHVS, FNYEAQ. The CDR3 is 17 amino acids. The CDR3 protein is CASSSPPTSGRLETQYF. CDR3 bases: TGTGCCAGCAGCTCACCCCCAACTAGCGGGAGATTGGAGACCCAGTACTTC.

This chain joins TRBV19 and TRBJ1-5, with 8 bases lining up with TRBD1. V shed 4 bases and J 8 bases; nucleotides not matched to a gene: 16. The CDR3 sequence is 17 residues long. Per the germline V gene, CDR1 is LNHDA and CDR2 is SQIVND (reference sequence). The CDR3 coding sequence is TGTGCCAGTAGTAAATACCCCCGGGACAGGATGGTGGAGCCCCAGCATTTT. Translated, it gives CASSKYPRDRMVEPQHF.

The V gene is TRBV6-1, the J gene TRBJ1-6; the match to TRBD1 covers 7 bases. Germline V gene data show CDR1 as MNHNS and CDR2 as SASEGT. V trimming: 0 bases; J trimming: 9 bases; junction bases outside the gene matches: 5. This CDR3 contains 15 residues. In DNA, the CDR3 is TGTGCCAGCAGTGAAGCGAGGCAGGGGGGTTCACCCCTCCACTTT. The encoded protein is CASSEARQGGSPLHF.

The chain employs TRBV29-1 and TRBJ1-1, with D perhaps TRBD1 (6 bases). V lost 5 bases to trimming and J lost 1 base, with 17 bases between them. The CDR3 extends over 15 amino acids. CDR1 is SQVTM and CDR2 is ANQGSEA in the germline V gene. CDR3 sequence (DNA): TGCAGCGTTCCGAACCCGGGGGGCGCGAACACTGAAGCTTTCTTT. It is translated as CSVPNPGGANTEAFF.

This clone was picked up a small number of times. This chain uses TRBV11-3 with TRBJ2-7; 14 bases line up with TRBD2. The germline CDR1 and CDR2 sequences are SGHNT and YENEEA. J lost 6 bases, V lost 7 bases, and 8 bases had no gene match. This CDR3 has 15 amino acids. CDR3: CASTSGLAGAGEQYF. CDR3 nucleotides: TGTGCCAGCACCTCGGGACTAGCGGGAGCGGGCGAGCAGTACTTC.

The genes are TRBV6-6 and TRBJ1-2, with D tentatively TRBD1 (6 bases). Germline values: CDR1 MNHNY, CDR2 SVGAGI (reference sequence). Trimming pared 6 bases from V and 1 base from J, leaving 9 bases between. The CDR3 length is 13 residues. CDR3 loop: CASRRQDNYGYTF. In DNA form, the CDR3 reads TGTGCCAGCAGACGACAGGATAACTATGGCTACACCTTC.

The chain's CDR3 is CSAKDRESTEAFF. CDR3 in DNA: TGCAGCGCGAAGGACAGGGAAAGCACTGAAGCTTTCTTT. J is TRBJ1-1 and V is TRBV29-1; 8 bases fit TRBD1. The CDR3 covers 13 residues. Germline CDR1 is SQVTM and CDR2 is ANQGSEA. The junction had 8 bases not matched to a gene; V was cut back by 7 bases and J by 4 bases.

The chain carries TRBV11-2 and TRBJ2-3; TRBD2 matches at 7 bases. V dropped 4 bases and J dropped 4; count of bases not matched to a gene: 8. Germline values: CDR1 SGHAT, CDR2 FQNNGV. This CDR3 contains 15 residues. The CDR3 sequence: CASSSGYSGPDTQYF. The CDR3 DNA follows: TGTGCCAGCAGCTCCGGTTATAGCGGGCCAGATACGCAGTATTTT.

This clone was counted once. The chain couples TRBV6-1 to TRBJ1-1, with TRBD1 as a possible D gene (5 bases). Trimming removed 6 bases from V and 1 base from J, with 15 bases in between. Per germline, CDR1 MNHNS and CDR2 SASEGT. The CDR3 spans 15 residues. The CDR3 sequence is CASRSGPSSNTEAFF. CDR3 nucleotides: TGTGCCAGCAGGTCAGGGCCCTCCTCGAACACTGAAGCTTTCTTT.

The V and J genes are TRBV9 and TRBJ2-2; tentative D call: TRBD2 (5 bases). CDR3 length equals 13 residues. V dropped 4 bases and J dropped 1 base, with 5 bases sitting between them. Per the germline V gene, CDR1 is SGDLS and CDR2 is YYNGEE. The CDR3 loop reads CASSRGNTGELFF. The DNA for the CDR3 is TGTGCCAGCAGCCGGGGGAACACCGGGGAGCTGTTTTTT.

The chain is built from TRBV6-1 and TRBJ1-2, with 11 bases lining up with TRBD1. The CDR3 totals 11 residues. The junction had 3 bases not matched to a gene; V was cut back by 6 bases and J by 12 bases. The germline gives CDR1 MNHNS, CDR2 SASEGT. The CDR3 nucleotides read TGTGCCAGCAGACCGGACAGGGGGCACACCTTC. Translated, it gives CASRPDRGHTF.

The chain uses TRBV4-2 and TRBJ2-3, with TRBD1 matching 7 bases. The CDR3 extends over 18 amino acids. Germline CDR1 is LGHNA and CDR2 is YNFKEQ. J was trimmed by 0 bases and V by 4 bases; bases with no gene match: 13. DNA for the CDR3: TGTGCCAGCAGCCCACAGCCGACAGGGCCTGACAGCACAGATACGCAGTATTTT. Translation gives CASSPQPTGPDSTDTQYF.

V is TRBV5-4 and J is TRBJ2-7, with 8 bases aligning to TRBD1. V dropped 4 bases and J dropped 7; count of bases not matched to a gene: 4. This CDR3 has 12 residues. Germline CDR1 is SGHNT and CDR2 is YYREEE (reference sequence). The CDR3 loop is CASSQGAREQYF. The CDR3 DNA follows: TGTGCCAGCAGCCAGGGGGCGAGAGAGCAGTACTTC.

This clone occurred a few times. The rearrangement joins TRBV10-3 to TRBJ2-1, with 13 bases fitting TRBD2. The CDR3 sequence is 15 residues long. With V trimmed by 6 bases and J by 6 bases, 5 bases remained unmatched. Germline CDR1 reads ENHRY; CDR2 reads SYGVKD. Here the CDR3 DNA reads TGTGCCATCAGCGGGGGACTAGCGGGGAGCAATGAGCAGTTCTTC. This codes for CAISGGLAGSNEQFF.

The CDR3 sequence: CASSFTSSSTDTQYF. The CDR3, as DNA: TGTGCCAGTAGTTTCACTAGCTCTAGCACAGATACGCAGTATTTT. The chain links TRBV19 to TRBJ2-3; D is perhaps TRBD2 (6 bases). Trimming stripped 5 bases from V and 0 bases from J, with 12 bases between. Per germline, CDR1 LNHDA and CDR2 SQIVND (reference sequence). CDR3 length equals 15 residues.

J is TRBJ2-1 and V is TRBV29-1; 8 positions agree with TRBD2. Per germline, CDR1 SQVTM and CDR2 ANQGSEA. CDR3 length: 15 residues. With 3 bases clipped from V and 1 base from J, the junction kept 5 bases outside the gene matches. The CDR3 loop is CSVDLTGGSYNEQFF. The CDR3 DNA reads TGCAGCGTTGATTTGACGGGAGGGTCCTACAATGAGCAGTTCTTC.

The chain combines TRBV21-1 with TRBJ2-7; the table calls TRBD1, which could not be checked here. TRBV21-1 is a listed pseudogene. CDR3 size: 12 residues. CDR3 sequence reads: CASSRGLHEQYF. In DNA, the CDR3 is TGTGCCAGCAGCAGGGGGCTACACGAGCAGTACTTC.

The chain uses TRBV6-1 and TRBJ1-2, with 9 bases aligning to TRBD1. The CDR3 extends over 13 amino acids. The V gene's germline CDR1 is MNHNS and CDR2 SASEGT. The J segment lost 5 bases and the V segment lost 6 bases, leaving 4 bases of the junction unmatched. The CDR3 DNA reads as TGTGCCAGCAGCGAGGGACAGGGTTATGGCTACACCTTC. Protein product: CASSEGQGYGYTF.

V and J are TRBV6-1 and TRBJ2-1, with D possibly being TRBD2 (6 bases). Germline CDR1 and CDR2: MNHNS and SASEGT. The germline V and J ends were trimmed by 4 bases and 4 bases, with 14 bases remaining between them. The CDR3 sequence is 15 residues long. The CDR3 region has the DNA TGTGCCAGCAGTGTTTCTAGCGCCCGATACAATGAGCAGTTCTTC. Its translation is CASSVSSARYNEQFF.

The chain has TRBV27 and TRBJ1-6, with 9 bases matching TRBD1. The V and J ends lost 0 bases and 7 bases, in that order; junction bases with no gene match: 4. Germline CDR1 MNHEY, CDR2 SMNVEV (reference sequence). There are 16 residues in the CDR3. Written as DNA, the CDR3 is TGTGCCAGCAGTTTATCAGGGGGGACAGGGAATTCACCCCTCCACTTT. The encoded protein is CASSLSGGTGNSPLHF.

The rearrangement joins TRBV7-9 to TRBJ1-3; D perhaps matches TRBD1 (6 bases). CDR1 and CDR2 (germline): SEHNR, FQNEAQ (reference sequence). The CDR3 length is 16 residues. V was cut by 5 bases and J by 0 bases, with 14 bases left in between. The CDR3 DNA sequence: TGTGCCAGCAGCCCGGACAGCCGTCTCTCTGGAAACACCATATATTTT. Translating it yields CASSPDSRLSGNTIYF.

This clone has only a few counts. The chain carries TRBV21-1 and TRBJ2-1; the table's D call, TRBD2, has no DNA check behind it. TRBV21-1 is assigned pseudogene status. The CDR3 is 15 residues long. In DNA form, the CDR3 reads TGTGCCAGCAGCAACACTAGCGGGGGGTACAATGAGCAGTTCTTC. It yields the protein CASSNTSGGYNEQFF.